Below are 14 T cell receptor beta chains sequenced from a single sample in a study of CD4+ T cells in melanoma (dated by TCRdb to between 2021 and 2024). Library preparation employed the immunoSEQ multiplex PCR assay. In its TCRdb copy, this immuneACCESS table keeps in-frame sequences only and misses some clones. Where compared with another copy, unresolved V genes explain less than half of these, and the others have no known cause. Recorded for this sample are around 130,000 clones; about nine tenths of them occurred a single time. 1.5% of the sample is held by the ten biggest clonotypes. These TCRs come from a human donor with melanoma.

The chain couples TRBV5-4 to TRBJ1-6; possibly TRBD1 for D (5 bases). Trimming left V 3 bases short and J 7 bases short, with 14 bases between. CDR1 is SGHNT, CDR2 YYREEE, per germline (reference sequence). There are 15 residues in the CDR3. This chain's CDR3 is CASSWGGPSNSPLHF. CDR3 bases: TGTGCCAGCAGCTGGGGGGGACCGAGCAATTCACCCCTCCACTTT.

The chain links TRBV19 to TRBJ1-4; D remains unclear. The ends were cut back, 3 bases at V and 0 bases at J, with 20 bases in the middle. CDR3 length equals 19 residues. The V gene's germline CDR1 is LNHDA and CDR2 SQIVND (reference sequence). The DNA of the CDR3 is TGTGCCAGTAGTATCAAGTTACAGAGATTTCGTGCAACTAATGAAAAACTGTTTTTT. It translates to CASSIKLQRFRATNEKLFF. Based on the CDR3 plus reference TRBV19 and TRBJ1-4, the full variable domain is DGGITQSPKYLFRKEGQNVTLSCEQNLNHDAMYWYRQDPGQGLRLIYYSQIVNDFQKGDIAEGYSVSREKKESFPLTVTSAQKNPTAFYLCASSIKLQRFRATNEKLFFGSGTQLSVL.

The chain carries TRBV5-1 and TRBJ1-6, with D unclear. CDR3 length equals 13 residues. Germline V gene data show CDR1 as SGHRS and CDR2 as YFSETQ. The V gene lost 0 bases and the J gene lost 11 bases, with 9 bases spanning the gap. In DNA, the CDR3 is TGCGCCAGCAGCTTGGAGGGCCTTGCACCCCTCCACTTT. Protein product: CASSLEGLAPLHF.

V is TRBV28 and J is TRBJ2-1; TRBD1 agrees at 7 bases. Germline lookup yields CDR1 MDHEN and CDR2 SYDVKM. CDR3 size: 16 residues. Trimming at V came to 2 bases and at J to 7 bases, leaving 11 bases not matched to a gene. The CDR3: CASSLIKTGWGNEQFF. Here the CDR3 DNA reads TGTGCCAGCAGTTTAATCAAGACAGGGTGGGGGAATGAGCAGTTCTTC.

The chain joins TRBV6-5 to TRBJ1-2; D is ambiguous. CDR3 length equals 13 residues. Trimming took 3 bases from V and 8 from J, leaving 13 bases between them. Looked up from germline, CDR1 is MNHEY and CDR2 is SVGAGI. CDR3 sequence (DNA): TGTGCCAGCAGTTATCTCCGGGATTCGGGCTACACCTTC. It codes for CASSYLRDSGYTF.

This clone was counted a single time. The chain has TRBV2 and TRBJ2-7; the D call may be TRBD1 or TRBD2 (6 bases each). Germline V gene sequence: CDR1 SNHLY, CDR2 FYNNEI. V was trimmed by 8 bases and J by 2 bases, leaving 13 bases between them. This CDR3 comprises 13 residues. The CDR3 protein is CASGGLGTYEQYF. The CDR3 DNA reads TGTGCCAGCGGGGGGCTGGGTACCTACGAGCAGTACTTC.

The rearrangement joins TRBV10-2 to TRBJ2-1; 7 nucleotides agree with TRBD2. Germline CDR1 WSHSY, CDR2 SAAADI. V lost 6 bases, J lost 6 bases, and 11 bases stayed unmatched. The CDR3 loop spans 15 amino acids. CDR3 sequence reads: CASRPRGAGRNEQFF. The CDR3 nucleotides read TGCGCCAGCAGGCCCCGTGGAGCGGGGCGCAATGAGCAGTTCTTC.

The chain employs TRBV5-1 and TRBJ1-1, with D unresolved. Between the trimmed V and J ends, which lost 3 bases and 0 bases, there was a span of 18 bases. Germline V lookup: CDR1 SGHRS, CDR2 YFSETQ. The CDR3 loop spans 17 amino acids. This CDR3 reads CASSSPGPSGVNTEAFF. CDR3 sequence (DNA): TGCGCCAGCAGCTCCCCCGGGCCCTCCGGAGTGAACACTGAAGCTTTCTTT.

The chain has TRBV5-4 and TRBJ2-5; D might be TRBD1 or TRBD2, each matching 5 bases. The CDR3 consists of 14 residues. CDR1 and CDR2 (germline): SGHNT, YYREEE (reference sequence). V was cut by 3 bases and J by 1 base, with 10 bases left in between. CDR3 bases: TGTGCCAGCAGCTCCGGGGCATCCCAAGAGACCCAGTACTTC. Its protein product is CASSSGASQETQYF.

The rearrangement links TRBV7-2 to TRBJ1-1, with unresolved D. Germline CDR1 and CDR2: SGHTA and FQGNSA. V was pared by 3 bases and J by 0 bases, with 5 bases between. This CDR3 region has 13 residues. DNA for the CDR3: TGTGCCAGCAGCTTCCTGCTGAACACTGAAGCTTTCTTT. It codes for CASSFLLNTEAFF.

In its sample, this clone was seen a few times. The gene calls are TRBV29-1 and TRBJ1-5, with TRBD1 as a possible D gene (6 bases). Trimming left V 7 bases short and J 1 base short, with 14 bases between. The CDR3 length is 14 residues. In germline, CDR1 is SQVTM, CDR2 ANQGSEA. Here the CDR3 DNA reads TGCAGCGCGAGAGTAGGGGGGAGCAATCAGCCCCAGCATTTT. Translation gives CSARVGGSNQPQHF.

The chain links TRBV10-1 to TRBJ2-7, with a possible D match to TRBD2 (5 bases). The CDR3 consists of 14 residues. Germline loops: CDR1 WNHNN, CDR2 SYGVQD (reference sequence). V was trimmed by 3 bases and J by 0 bases, leaving 9 bases between them. CDR3 sequence: CASSDGGGSYEQYF. DNA of the CDR3: TGCGCCAGCAGTGATGGAGGCGGCTCCTACGAGCAGTACTTC.

This rearrangement joins TRBV5-1 to TRBJ2-7; D is possibly TRBD1 or TRBD2 (5 bases each). CDR3 length: 14 residues. Trimming pared 1 base from V and 0 bases from J, leaving 8 bases between. The germline gives CDR1 SGHRS, CDR2 YFSETQ. The CDR3 loop reads CASSLSGTSYEQYF. Written as DNA, the CDR3 is TGCGCCAGCAGCTTGTCGGGGACCTCCTACGAGCAGTACTTC.

The chain carries TRBV6-1 and TRBJ1-1, with a tentative D call TRBD1 (6 bases). Germline V lookup: CDR1 MNHNS, CDR2 SASEGT. Trimming left V 3 bases short and J 11 bases short, with 16 bases between. The CDR3 runs 13 residues. CDR3 residues: CASSDLGGFRAFF. The DNA of the CDR3 is TGTGCCAGCAGTGATTTAGGGGGTTTTCGGGCTTTCTTT.